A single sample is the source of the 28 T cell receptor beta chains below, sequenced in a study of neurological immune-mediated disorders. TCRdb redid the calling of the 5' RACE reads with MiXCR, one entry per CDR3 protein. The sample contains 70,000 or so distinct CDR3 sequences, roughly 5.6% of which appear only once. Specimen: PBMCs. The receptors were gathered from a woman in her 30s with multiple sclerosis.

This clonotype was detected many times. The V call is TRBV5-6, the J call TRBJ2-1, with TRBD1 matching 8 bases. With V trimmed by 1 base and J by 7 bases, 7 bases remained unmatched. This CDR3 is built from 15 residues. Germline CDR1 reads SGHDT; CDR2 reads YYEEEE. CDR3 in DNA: TGTGCCAGCAGCTTGATAAGACAGGGGAGGAATGAGCAGTTCTTC. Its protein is CASSLIRQGRNEQFF.

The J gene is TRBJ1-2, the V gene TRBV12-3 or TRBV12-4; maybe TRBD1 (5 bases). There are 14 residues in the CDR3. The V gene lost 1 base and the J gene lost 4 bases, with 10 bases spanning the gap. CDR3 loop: CASSLVGRGYGYTF. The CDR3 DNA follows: TGTGCCAGCAGTTTAGTGGGGCGCGGCTATGGCTACACCTTC.

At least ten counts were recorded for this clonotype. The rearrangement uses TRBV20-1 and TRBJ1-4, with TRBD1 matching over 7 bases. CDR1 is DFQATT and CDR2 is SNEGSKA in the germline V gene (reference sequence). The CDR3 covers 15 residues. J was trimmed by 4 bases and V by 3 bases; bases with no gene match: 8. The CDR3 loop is CSASGSGDSNEKLFF. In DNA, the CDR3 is TGCAGTGCTAGCGGTTCAGGGGACAGTAATGAAAAACTGTTTTTT.

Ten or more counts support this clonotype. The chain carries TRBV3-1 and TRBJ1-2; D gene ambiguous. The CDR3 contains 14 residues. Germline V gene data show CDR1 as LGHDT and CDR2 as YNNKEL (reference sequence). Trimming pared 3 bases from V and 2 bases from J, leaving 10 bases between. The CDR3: CASSQRSSNYGYTF. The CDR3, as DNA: TGTGCCAGCAGCCAGAGGTCCTCAAACTATGGCTACACCTTC. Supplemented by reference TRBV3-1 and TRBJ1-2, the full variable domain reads DTAVSQTPKYLVTQMGNDKSIKCEQNLGHDTMYWYKQDSKKFLKIMFSYNNKELIINETVPNRFSPKSPDKAHLNLHINSLELGDSAVYFCASSQRSSNYGYTFGSGTRLTVV.

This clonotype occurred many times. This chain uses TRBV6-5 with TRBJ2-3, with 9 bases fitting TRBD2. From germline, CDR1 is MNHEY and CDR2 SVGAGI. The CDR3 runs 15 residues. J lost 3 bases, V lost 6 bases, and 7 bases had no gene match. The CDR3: CASSSPSGGTDTQYF. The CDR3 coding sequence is TGTGCCAGCAGCAGCCCCAGCGGGGGGACAGATACGCAGTATTTT.

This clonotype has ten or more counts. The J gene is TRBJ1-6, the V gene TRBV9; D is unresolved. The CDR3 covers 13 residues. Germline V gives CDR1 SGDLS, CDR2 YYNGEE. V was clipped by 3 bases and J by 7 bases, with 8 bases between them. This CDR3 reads CASSGMGNSPLHF. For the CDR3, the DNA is TGTGCCAGCAGCGGTATGGGGAATTCACCCCTCCACTTT.

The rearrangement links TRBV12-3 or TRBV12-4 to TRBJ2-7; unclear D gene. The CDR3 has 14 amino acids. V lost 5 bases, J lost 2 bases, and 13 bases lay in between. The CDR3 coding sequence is TGTGCCAGCAGTCCTCGGACCGTCGCCTACGAGCAGTACTTC. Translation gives CASSPRTVAYEQYF.

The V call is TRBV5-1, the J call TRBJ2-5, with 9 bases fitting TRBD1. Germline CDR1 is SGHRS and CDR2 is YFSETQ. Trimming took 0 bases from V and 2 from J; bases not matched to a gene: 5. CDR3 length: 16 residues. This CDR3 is CASSLALTGGQETQYF. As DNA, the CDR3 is TGCGCCAGCAGCTTGGCCCTGACAGGGGGTCAAGAGACCCAGTACTTC.

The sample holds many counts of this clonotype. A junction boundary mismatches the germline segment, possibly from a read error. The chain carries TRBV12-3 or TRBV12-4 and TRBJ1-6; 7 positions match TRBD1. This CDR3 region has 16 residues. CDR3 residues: CASSKQAAGGAGALNF. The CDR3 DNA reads TGTGCCAGCAGCAAGCAGGCGGCAGGGGGAGCCGGGGCCCTCAACTTT.

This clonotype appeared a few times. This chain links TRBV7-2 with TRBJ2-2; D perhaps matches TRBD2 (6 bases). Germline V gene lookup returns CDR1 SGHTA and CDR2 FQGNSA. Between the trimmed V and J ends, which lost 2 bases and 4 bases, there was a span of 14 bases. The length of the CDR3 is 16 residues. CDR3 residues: CASSLYAGRGTGELFF. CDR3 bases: TGTGCCAGCAGCTTATATGCGGGACGAGGCACCGGGGAGCTGTTTTTT.

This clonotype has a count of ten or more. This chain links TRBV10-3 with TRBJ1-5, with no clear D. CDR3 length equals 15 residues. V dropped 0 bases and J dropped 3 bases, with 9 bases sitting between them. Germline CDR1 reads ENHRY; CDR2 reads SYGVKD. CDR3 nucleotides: TGTGCCATCAGTGAGTCAGGACCCAACAATCAGCCCCAGCATTTT. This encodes CAISESGPNNQPQHF.

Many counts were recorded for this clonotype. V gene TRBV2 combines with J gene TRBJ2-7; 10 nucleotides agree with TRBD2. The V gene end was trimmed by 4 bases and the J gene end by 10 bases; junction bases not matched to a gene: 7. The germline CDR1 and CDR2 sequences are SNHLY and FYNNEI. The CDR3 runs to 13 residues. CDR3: CASSGPASGGQYF. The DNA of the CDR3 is TGTGCCAGCAGTGGCCCGGCTAGCGGGGGACAGTACTTC.

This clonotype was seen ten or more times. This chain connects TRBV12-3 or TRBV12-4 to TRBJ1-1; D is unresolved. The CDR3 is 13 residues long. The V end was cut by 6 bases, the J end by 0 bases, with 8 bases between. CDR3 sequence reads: CASRDGMNTEAFF. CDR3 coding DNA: TGTGCCAGCAGGGACGGCATGAACACTGAAGCTTTCTTT.

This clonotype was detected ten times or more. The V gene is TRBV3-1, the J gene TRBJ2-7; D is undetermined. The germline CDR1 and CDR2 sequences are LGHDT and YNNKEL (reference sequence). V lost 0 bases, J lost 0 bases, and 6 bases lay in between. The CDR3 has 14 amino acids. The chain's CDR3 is CASSQEISSYEQYF. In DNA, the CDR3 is TGTGCCAGCAGCCAAGAAATAAGCTCCTACGAGCAGTACTTC.

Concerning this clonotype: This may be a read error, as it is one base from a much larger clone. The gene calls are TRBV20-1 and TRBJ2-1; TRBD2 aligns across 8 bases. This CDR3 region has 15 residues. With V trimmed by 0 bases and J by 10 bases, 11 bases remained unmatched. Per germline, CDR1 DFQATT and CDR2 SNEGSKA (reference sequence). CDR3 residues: CSARDPEEIAGEQFF. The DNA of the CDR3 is TGCAGTGCTAGAGATCCCGAGGAAATAGCGGGGGAGCAGTTCTTC.

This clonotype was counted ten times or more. This chain's CDR3 is CASSRDRVRGETQYF. DNA for the CDR3: TGTGCCAGCAGCAGGGACAGGGTCAGGGGGGAGACCCAGTACTTC. The rearrangement uses TRBV5-6 and TRBJ2-5, with 9 positions matching TRBD1. The CDR3 length is 15 residues. Germline V CDR1 and CDR2: SGHDT, YYEEEE. After removal of 4 bases from V and 5 bases from J, the junction contained 9 bases not matched to a gene.

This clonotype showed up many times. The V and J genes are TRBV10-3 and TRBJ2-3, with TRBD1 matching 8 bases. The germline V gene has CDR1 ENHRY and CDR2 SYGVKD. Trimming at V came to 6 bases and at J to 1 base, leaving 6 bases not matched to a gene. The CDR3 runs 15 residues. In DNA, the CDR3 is TGTGCCATCAGAACCGGGACAGGAGGCACAGATACGCAGTATTTT. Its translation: CAIRTGTGGTDTQYF.

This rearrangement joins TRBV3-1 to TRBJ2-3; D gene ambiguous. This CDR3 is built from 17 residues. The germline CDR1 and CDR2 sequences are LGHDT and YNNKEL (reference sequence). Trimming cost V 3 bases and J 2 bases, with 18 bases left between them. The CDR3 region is CASSQRRPPAPTDTQYF. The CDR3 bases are TGTGCCAGCAGCCAGCGACGACCTCCCGCTCCCACAGATACGCAGTATTTT.

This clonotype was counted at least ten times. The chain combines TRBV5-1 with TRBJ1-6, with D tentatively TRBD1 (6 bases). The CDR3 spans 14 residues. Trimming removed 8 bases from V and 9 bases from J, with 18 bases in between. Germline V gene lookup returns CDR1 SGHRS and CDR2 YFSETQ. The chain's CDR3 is CASSTGDTTSPLHF. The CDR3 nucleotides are TGCGCCAGTTCTACCGGGGACACAACTTCACCCCTCCACTTT.

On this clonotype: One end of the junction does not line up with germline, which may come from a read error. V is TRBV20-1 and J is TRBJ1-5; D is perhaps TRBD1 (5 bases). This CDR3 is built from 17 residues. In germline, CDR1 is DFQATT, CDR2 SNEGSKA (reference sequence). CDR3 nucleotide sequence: TGCAGTGCTAGAAACGCTGGAAGAGTGAGGGGCAATCAGCCCCAGAATTTT. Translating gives CSARNAGRVRGNQPQNF.

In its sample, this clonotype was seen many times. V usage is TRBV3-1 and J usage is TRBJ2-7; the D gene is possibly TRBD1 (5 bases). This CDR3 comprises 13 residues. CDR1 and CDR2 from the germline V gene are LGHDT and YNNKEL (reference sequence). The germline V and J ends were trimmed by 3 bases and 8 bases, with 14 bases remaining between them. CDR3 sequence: CASSQGRTSQQYF. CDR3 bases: TGTGCCAGCAGCCAGGGGCGGACCTCTCAGCAGTACTTC.

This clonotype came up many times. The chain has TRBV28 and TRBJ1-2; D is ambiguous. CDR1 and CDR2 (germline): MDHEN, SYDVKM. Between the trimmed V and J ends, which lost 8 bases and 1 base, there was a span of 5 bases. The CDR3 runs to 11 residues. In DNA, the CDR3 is TGTGCCAGCCAGAGTAACTATGGCTACACCTTC. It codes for CASQSNYGYTF.

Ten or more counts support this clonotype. The CDR3 loop reads CASSVSGGGNEQFF. CDR3 coding DNA: TGTGCCAGCAGTGTGAGCGGGGGGGGCAATGAGCAGTTCTTC. The chain couples TRBV2 to TRBJ2-1, with TRBD2 matching 10 bases. The CDR3 extends over 14 amino acids. The ends lost 4 bases at V and 6 bases at J; junction bases unmatched: 3. The germline V gene encodes CDR1 SNHLY and CDR2 FYNNEI.

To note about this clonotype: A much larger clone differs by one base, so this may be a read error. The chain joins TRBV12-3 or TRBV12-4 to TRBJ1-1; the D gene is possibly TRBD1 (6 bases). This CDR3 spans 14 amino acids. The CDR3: CASRMTGTNTEDFF. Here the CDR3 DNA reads TGTGCCAGCAGGATGACAGGAACGAACACTGAAGATTTCTTT.

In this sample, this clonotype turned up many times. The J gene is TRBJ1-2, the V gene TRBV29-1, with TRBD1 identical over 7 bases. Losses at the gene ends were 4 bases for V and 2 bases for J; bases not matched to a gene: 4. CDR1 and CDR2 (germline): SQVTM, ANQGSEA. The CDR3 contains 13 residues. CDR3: CSVGSRGNYGYTF. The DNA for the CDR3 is TGCAGCGTTGGCTCCAGGGGGAACTATGGCTACACCTTC.

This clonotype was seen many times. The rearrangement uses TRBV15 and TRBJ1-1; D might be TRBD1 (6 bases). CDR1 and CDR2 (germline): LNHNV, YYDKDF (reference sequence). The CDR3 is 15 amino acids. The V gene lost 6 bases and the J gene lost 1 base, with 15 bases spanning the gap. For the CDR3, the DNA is TGTGCCACCAGTGACCTTACAGGGTGGAACACTGAAGCTTTCTTT. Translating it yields CATSDLTGWNTEAFF.

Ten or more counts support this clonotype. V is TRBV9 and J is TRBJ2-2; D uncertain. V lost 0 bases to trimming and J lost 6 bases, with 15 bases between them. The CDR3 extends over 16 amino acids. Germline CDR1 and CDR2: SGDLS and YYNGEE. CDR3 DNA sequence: TGTGCCAGCAGCGTAGTAGGCTCCTCGGCAGCCGGGGAGCTGTTTTTT. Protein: CASSVVGSSAAGELFF.

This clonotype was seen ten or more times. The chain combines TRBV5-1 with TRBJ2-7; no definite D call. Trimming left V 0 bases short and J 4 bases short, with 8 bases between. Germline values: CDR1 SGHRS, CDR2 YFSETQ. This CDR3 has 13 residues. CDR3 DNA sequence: TGCGCCAGCAGCTTGGATCCCGGGTACGAGCAGTACTTC. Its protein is CASSLDPGYEQYF.